Each of the 8 T cell receptor beta chains below was sequenced from the same sample in a study of OX40 agonist ivuxolimab in advanced cancers. Preparation of the library involved the immunoSEQ multiplex PCR assay. This immuneACCESS table, as held by TCRdb, lists in-frame sequences with V and J called but not all clones. Of the missing ones, under half trace to an unresolved V gene in checked studies; the others have no known cause. The sample data list approximately 80,000 clones, and approximately 92% of these were observed just once. The top ten clones comprise 0.15% to 0.2% of the sample. The material was CD4+ or CD8+ T cells sorted from blood, obtained in a trial of the OX40 agonist ivuxolimab. These receptors were obtained from an adult with an advanced solid tumor such as melanoma, head and neck, liver or kidney cancer.

This chain connects TRBV7-8 to TRBJ2-2; possibly TRBD2 for D (5 bases). There are 15 residues in the CDR3. The V and J ends lost 0 bases and 4 bases respectively, with 9 bases between them. CDR1 and CDR2 from the germline V gene are SGHVS and FQNEAQ. The CDR3: CASSLAGSTTGELFF. In nucleotides, the CDR3 is TGTGCCAGCAGCTTAGCGGGGAGTACCACCGGGGAGCTGTTTTTT.

The chain employs TRBV7-2 and TRBJ2-7, with 7 bases fitting TRBD1. The CDR3 totals 15 residues. Germline CDR1 SGHTA, CDR2 FQGNSA. V shed 2 bases, J shed 3 bases, and the junction held 7 bases outside the gene matches. The CDR3 coding sequence is TGTGCCAGCAGCTTACAGGGACAGCCTTTCTACGAGCAGTACTTC. Protein: CASSLQGQPFYEQYF.

V gene TRBV28 combines with J gene TRBJ1-1, with D uncertain. Germline V lookup: CDR1 MDHEN, CDR2 SYDVKM. CDR3 length: 13 residues. V lost 1 base to trimming and J lost 1 base, with 4 bases between them. The CDR3 region is CASSLLQNTEAFF. CDR3 coding DNA: TGTGCCAGCAGTTTATTACAGAACACTGAAGCTTTCTTT.

This clone was detected once. The CDR3 sequence: CASSYQGAESNEQFF. CDR3 coding DNA: TGCGCCAGCAGTTATCAGGGGGCAGAATCTAATGAGCAGTTCTTC. The chain recombines TRBV5-1 with TRBJ2-1; TRBD1 matches at 8 bases. The CDR3 has 15 residues. Per germline, CDR1 SGHRS and CDR2 YFSETQ. V shed 5 bases, J shed 7 bases, and the junction held 11 bases outside the gene matches.

This clone was seen just once. The V call is TRBV4-2, the J call TRBJ2-6; either TRBD1 or TRBD2 may fit D (6 bases each). Germline values: CDR1 LGHNA, CDR2 YNFKEQ. This CDR3 is built from 16 residues. The germline V and J ends were trimmed by 4 bases and 1 base, with 11 bases remaining between them. CDR3 residues: CASSPKGGSGANVLTF. CDR3 coding DNA: TGTGCCAGCAGCCCGAAGGGGGGATCTGGGGCCAACGTCCTGACTTTC.

The chain combines TRBV5-4 with TRBJ1-3; D gene ambiguous. V was cut by 0 bases and J by 3 bases, with 7 bases left in between. This CDR3 region has 14 residues. Germline CDR1 SGHNT, CDR2 YYREEE (reference sequence). The CDR3 loop reads CASSLGGVGNTIYF. CDR3 nucleotides: TGTGCCAGCAGCTTGGGCGGGGTTGGAAACACCATATATTTT.

The J gene is TRBJ2-3, the V gene TRBV7-8; no clear D. The V gene's germline CDR1 is SGHVS and CDR2 FQNEAQ. Trimming pared 6 bases from V and 4 bases from J, leaving 5 bases between. The CDR3 runs 11 residues. This CDR3 is CASSNSDTQYF. CDR3 coding DNA: TGTGCCAGCAGTAATTCAGATACGCAGTATTTT.

This rearrangement joins TRBV19 to TRBJ2-1, with D possibly matching TRBD1 (5 bases). CDR1 and CDR2 (germline): LNHDA, SQIVND (reference sequence). This CDR3 has 15 residues. The germline V and J ends were trimmed by 4 bases and 1 base, with 11 bases remaining between them. CDR3 in amino acids: CASSTQARSYNEQFF. The CDR3 DNA follows: TGTGCCAGTAGTACACAGGCAAGATCCTACAATGAGCAGTTCTTC.